This TCR beta chain was sequenced during a study of multiple sclerosis patients with progressive multifocal leukoencephalopathy. Study-wide results and limits: Clones expanded at PML were already present before and during natalizumab.

The CDR3 extends over 17 amino acids. V was trimmed by 2 bases and J by 0 bases, leaving 17 bases between them. The germline CDR1 and CDR2 sequences are SGHTA and FQGNSA. The time point was: before natalizumab initiation. T0 blood was collected before the first natalizumab infusion. The survey-level immunoSEQ assay was used. The data were produced by immunoSEQ multiplex PCR, yet TCRdb's version contains in-frame clones alone and is incomplete. The table shows tens of thousands of clones, with 89% occurring only once. In regard to this clone: Its antigen is still unknown.

The genes are TRBV7-2 and TRBJ2-7; maybe TRBD2 (6 bases). The TCR originated in a human donor with multiple sclerosis. Material: PBMCs. This CDR3 reads CASSLPLRGRSSYEQYF. The CDR3 DNA follows: TGTGCCAGCAGCTTACCCCTGCGGGGACGGAGCTCCTACGAGCAGTACTTC.